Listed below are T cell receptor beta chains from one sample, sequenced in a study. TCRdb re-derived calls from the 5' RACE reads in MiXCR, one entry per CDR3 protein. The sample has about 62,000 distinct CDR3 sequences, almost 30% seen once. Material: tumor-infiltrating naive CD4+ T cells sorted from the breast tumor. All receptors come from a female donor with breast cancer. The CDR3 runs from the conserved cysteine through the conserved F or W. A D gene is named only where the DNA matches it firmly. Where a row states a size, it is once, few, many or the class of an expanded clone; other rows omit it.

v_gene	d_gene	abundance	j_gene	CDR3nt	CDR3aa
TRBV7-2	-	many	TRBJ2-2	TGTGCCAGCAGCTCCTTCACCGGGGAGCTGTTTTTT	CASSSFTGELFF
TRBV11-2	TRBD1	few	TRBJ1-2	TGTGCCAGCAGCCGGGACAGGGTAACTCTTCGCTATGGCTACACCTTC	CASSRDRVTLRYGYTF
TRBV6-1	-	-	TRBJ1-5	TGTGCCAGCAGTGAAAATAACGGGCAGCCCCAGCATTTT	CASSENNGQPQHF
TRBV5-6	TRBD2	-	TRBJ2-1	TGTGCCAGCAGCATGGGACTAGCGGGATTATCGGAGCAGTTCTTC	CASSMGLAGLSEQFF
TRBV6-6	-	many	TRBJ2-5	TGTGCCAGCAGTTACATTTCGACGGAGACCCAGTACTTC	CASSYISTETQYF
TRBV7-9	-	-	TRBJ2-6	TGTGCCAGCAGTTTTTCCCTGCTTATCGGCTCTGGGGCCAACGTCCTGACTTTC	CASSFSLLIGSGANVLTF
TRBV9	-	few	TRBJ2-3	TGTGCCAGCAGCGTGCTAAGCGGGTTCACAGATACGCAGTATTTT	CASSVLSGFTDTQYF
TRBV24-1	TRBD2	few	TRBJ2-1	TGTGCCACCAGTGATTTGTCTAGCGGGACCAATGAGCAGTTCTTC	CATSDLSSGTNEQFF
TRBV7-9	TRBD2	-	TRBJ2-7	TGTGCCAGCAGCCCGACACGGACTAGCGGCCGGGCGTTCTACGAGCAGTACTTC	CASSPTRTSGRAFYEQYF
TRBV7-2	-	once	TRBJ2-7	TGTGCCAGCAGCCCTGGTTCAGTCGTCACCTACGAGCAGTACTTC	CASSPGSVVTYEQYF
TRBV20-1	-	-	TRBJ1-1	TGCAGTGCTAGAGTAGTGGGGCAGGGGAGGAACACTGAAGCTTTCTTT	CSARVVGQGRNTEAFF
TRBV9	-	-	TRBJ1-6	TGTGCCAGCAGCGTAGGCTGGCAGGGAGGTTCACCCCTCCACTTT	CASSVGWQGGSPLHF
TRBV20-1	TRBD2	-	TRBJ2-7	TGCAGTGCTAGTGGACTAGCGGGATACGAGCAGTACTTC	CSASGLAGYEQYF
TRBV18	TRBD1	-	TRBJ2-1	TGTGCCAGCTCAAGCACCGGGACAGGGGCACTTAATGAGCAGTTCTTC	CASSSTGTGALNEQFF
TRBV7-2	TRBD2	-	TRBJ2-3	TGTGCCAGCAGCTCTAGCGGGGGGGCCCCCACAGATACGCAGTATTTT	CASSSSGGAPTDTQYF
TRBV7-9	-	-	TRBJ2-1	TGTGCCAGCAGCGAGGGGGGGTCAGGGTGGCTCTTC	CASSEGGSGWLF
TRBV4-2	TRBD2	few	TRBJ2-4	TGTGCCAGCAGCCAAGATTCCGCGGGAGGTGTCAAAAACATTCAGTACTTC	CASSQDSAGGVKNIQYF
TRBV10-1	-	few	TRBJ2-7	TGCGCCAGCAGTGCCTCTTCTTACGAGCAGTACTTC	CASSASSYEQYF
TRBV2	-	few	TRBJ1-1	TGTGCCAGCAGTGAGTATGCGCCGAGGGACACTGAAGCTTTCTTT	CASSEYAPRDTEAFF
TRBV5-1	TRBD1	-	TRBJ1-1	TGCGCCAGCAGCAAGGACAGGGCTATGAACACTGAAGCTTTCTTT	CASSKDRAMNTEAFF
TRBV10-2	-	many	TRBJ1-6	TGCGCCAGCAGTCCCACAGGGAACTCCTATAATTCACCCCTCCACTTT	CASSPTGNSYNSPLHF
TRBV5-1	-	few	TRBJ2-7	TGCGCCAGCAGCTTGGATGGACAGTCCTACGAGCAGTACTTC	CASSLDGQSYEQYF
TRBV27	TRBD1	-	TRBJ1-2	TGTGCCAGCAGTTTATCCCACAGGGGCTATGGCTACACCTTC	CASSLSHRGYGYTF
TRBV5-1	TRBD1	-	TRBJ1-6	TGCGCCAGCAGCAATTGGGACAGAAATAATTCACCCCTCCACTTT	CASSNWDRNNSPLHF
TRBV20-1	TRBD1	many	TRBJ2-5	TGCAGTGCTAGAGGGGGGACAGGGCAAGAGACCCAGTACTTC	CSARGGTGQETQYF
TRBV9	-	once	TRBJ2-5	TGTGCCAGCAGCGTAGATTCCGTCTATGGGGTCCGGGAGACCCAGTACTTC	CASSVDSVYGVRETQYF
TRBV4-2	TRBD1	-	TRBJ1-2	TGTGCCAGCAGCCAAGATTTGGAGACAGGGTATGGCTACACCTTC	CASSQDLETGYGYTF
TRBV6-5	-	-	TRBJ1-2	TGTGCCAGCAGTTACTCGAGGGGATTTGATAACTATGGCTACACCTTC	CASSYSRGFDNYGYTF
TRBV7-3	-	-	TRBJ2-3	TGTGCCAGCAGCTTAGATTGGGTGAAAGGCGCAGATACGCAGTATTTT	CASSLDWVKGADTQYF
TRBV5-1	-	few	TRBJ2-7	TGCGCCAGCAGCTGGTCCCGAGGCATCAAGAGGGAGCAGTACTTC	CASSWSRGIKREQYF
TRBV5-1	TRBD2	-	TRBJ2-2	TGCGCCAGCAGCTTTGGCGGGAGGTCGGCCGGGGAGCTGTTTTTT	CASSFGGRSAGELFF
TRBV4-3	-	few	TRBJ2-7	TGCGCCAGCAGCCAAGATCGACCGAGCGAGCAGTACTTC	CASSQDRPSEQYF
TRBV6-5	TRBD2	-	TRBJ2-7	TGTGCCAGCAGTGAGGGACTAGCGGGAGTGAGAGAGCAGTACTTC	CASSEGLAGVREQYF
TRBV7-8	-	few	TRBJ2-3	TGTGCCAGCAGCTTATCGACGAGGGATACGCAGTATTTT	CASSLSTRDTQYF
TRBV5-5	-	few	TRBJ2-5	TGTGCCAGCAACAAACAGGGAGGGGAGACCCAGTACTTC	CASNKQGGETQYF
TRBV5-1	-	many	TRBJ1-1	TGCGCCAGCAGCTTCGATGGACGGAACACTGAAGCTTTCTTT	CASSFDGRNTEAFF
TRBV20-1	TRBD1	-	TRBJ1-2	TGCAGTGCCGACAGGGTGATAGGGTATGGCTACACCTTC	CSADRVIGYGYTF
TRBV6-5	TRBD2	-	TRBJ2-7	TGTGCCAGCAGCCGTGGGGTAGCGGGAGCCTACGAGCAGTACTTC	CASSRGVAGAYEQYF
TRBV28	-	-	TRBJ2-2	TGTGCCAGCAGTTTATGGGGGAGTGGCACCGGGGAGCTGTTTTTT	CASSLWGSGTGELFF
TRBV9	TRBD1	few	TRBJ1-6	TGTGCCAGCAGCGTAGCGGGACAGAGCTCCTATAATTCACCCCTCCACTTT	CASSVAGQSSYNSPLHF
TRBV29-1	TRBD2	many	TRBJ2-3	TGCAGCGCCTCTCTAGCGGGAGGAACAGATACGCAGTATTTT	CSASLAGGTDTQYF
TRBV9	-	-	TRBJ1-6	TGTGCCAGCAGCCTCGGATCAAATTCACCCCTCCACTTT	CASSLGSNSPLHF
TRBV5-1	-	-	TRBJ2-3	TGCGCCAGCAGCCAACACCAGGGGAAGGGTACGCAGTATTTT	CASSQHQGKGTQYF
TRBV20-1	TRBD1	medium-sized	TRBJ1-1	TGCAGTGCTAGGCGTCCGACAGGGGCGGTCACTGAAGCTTTCTTT	CSARRPTGAVTEAFF
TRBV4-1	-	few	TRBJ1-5	TGCGCCAGCAGCCAAGACGATCAGCCCCAGCATTTT	CASSQDDQPQHF
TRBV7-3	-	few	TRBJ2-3	TGTGCCAGCAGCTTATTAGGCAGCTCAGATACGCAGTATTTT	CASSLLGSSDTQYF
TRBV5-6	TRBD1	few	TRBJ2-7	TGTGCCAGCAGCTCCGGACAGGGGGCCTACGAGCAGTACTTC	CASSSGQGAYEQYF
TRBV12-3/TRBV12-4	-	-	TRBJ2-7	TGTGCCAGCAGTTTCCACCAGCCCTACGAGCAGTACTTC	CASSFHQPYEQYF
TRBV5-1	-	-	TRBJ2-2	TGCACCAGCAGCTTGGAGCCGGCCACCGGGGAGCTGTTTTTT	CTSSLEPATGELFF
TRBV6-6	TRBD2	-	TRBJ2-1	TGTGCCAGCAGGGCTATTGGGAGGGGTTACAATGAGCAGTTCTTC	CASRAIGRGYNEQFF
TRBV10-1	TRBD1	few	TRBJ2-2	TGCGCCAGCAGCGGACAGGGGGCATCCGGGGAGCTGTTTTTT	CASSGQGASGELFF
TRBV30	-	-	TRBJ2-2	TGTGCCTGGAGTGTGGGGTTGGACACCGGGGAGCTGTTTTTT	CAWSVGLDTGELFF